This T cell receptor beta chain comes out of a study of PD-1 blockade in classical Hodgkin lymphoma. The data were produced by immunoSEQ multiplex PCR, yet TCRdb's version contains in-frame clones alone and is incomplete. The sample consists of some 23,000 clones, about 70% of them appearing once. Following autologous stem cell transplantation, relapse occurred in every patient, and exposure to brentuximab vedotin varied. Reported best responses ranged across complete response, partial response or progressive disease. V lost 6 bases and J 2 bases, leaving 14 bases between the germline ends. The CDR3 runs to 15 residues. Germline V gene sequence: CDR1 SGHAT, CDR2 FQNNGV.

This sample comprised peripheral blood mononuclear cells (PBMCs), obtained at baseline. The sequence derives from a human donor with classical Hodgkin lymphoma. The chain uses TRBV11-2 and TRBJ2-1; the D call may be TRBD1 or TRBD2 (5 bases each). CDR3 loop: CASRFRDEPYNEQFF. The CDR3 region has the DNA TGTGCCAGCAGATTCCGGGACGAACCCTACAATGAGCAGTTCTTC.